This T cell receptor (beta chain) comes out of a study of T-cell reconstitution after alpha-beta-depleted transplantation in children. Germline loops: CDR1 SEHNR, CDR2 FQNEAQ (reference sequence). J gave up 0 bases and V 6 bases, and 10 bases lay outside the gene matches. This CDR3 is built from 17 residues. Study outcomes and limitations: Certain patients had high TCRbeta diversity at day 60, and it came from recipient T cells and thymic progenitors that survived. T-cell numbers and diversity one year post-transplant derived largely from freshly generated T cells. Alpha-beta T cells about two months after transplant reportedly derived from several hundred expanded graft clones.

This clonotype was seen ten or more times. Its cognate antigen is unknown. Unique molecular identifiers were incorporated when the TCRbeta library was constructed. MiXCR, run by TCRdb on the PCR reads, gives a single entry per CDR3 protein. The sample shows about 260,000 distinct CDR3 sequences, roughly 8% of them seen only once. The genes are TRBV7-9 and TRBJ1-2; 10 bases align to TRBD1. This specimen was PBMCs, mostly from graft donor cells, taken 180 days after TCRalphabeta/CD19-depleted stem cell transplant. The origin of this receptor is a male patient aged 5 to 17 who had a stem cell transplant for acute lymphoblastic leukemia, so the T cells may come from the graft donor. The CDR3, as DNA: TGTGCCAGCAGTTCCTGGGACAGGGGCCCCGCTAACTATGGCTACACCTTC. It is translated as CASSSWDRGPANYGYTF.